This TCR beta chain was captured by sequencing in a study of cytomegalovirus exposure and HLA in healthy donors. Vbeta (60) and Jbeta (13) primers were used in the PCR. Method: immunoSEQ multiplex PCR; TCRdb's copy keeps in-frame clones and lacks some. The table records around 150,000 clones, more than 75% of them present only once. With respect to this clone: Its cognate antigen is unknown.

Healthy bone marrow donors made up the cohort. The V and J ends lost 5 bases and 4 bases respectively, with 13 bases between them. Per the germline V gene, CDR1 is LNHDA and CDR2 is SQIVND (reference sequence). This CDR3 spans 14 amino acids. Study-level points and caveats: Published work reported that the classifier diagnosed cytomegalovirus status with high specificity and sensitivity. As a later analysis revealed, the rate of TCR association differed by HLA locus, with DRB1 most and HLA-C fewest. CMV antigen specificity was confirmed in vitro for three CMV-associated chains.

This receptor was obtained from a woman in her twenties or thirties in good health and CMV-seronegative. Sequenced: PBMCs. The V gene is TRBV19, the J gene TRBJ2-3; D gene ambiguous. In nucleotides, the CDR3 is TGTGCCAGTAGTGAACGGTTGAGGCCAGATACGCAGTATTTT. Its protein product is CASSERLRPDTQYF.